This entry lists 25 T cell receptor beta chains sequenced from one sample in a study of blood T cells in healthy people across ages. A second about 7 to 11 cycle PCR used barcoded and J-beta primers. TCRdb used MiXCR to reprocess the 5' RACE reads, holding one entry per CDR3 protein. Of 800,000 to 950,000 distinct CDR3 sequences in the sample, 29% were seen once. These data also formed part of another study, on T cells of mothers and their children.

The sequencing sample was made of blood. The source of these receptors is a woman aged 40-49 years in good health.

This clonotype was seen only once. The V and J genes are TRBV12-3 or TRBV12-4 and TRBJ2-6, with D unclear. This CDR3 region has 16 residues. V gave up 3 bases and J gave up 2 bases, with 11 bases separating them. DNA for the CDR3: TGTGCCAGCAGTTTTTCAGAACCCCCTGGGGCCAACGTCCTGACTTTC. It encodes CASSFSEPPGANVLTF.

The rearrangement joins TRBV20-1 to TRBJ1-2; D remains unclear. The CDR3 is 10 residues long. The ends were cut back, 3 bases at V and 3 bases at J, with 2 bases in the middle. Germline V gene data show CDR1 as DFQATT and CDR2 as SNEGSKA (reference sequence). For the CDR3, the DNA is TGCAGTGCTAGGGACTATGGCTACACCTTC. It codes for CSARDYGYTF.

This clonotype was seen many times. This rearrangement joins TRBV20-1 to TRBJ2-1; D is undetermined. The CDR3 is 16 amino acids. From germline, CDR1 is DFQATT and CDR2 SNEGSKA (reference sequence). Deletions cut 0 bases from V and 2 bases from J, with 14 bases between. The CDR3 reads CSARDRYTAPYNEQFF. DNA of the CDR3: TGCAGTGCTAGAGATCGATATACAGCCCCCTACAATGAGCAGTTCTTC.

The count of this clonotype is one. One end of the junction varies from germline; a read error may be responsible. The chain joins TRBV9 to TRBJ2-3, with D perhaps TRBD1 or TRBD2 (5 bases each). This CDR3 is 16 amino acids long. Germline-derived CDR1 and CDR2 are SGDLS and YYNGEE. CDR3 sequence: CARSVGVGASTDTQYF. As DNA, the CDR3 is TGTGCCCGCAGCGTAGGGGTGGGAGCTAGCACAGATACGCAGTATTTT.

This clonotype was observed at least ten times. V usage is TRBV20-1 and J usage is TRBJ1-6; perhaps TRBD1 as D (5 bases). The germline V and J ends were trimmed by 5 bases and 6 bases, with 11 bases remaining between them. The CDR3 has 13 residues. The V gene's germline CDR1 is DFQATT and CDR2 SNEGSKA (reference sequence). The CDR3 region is CSAWDGLNSPLHF. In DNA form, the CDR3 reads TGCAGTGCTTGGGACGGGCTTAATTCACCCCTCCACTTT.

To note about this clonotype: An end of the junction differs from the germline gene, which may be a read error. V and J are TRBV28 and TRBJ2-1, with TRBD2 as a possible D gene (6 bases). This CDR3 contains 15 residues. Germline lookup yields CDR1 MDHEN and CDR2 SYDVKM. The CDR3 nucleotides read TGTGTCAGCCGCGGATCCGGGACTTCCACAAATGAGCAGTTCTTC. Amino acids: CVSRGSGTSTNEQFF.

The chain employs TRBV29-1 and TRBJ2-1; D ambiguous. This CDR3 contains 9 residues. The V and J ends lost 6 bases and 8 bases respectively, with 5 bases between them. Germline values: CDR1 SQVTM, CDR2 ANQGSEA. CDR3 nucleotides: TGCAGCGTCGGCCATGAGCAGTTCTTC. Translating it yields CSVGHEQFF.

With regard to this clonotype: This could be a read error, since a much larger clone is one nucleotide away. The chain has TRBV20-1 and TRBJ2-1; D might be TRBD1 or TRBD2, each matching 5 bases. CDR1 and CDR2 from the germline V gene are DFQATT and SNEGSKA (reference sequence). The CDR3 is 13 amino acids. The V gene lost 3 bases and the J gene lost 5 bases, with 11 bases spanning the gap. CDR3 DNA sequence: TGCAGTGCTAGCGGGGCGACCCACAATGAGCAGTTCTTC. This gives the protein CSASGATHNEQFF.

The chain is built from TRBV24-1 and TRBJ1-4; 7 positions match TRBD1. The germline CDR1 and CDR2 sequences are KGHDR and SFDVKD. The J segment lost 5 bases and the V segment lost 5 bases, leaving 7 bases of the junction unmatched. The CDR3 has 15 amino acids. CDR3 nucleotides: TGTGCCACCAGTGCTACGGGACAGCCGAATGAAAAACTGTTTTTT. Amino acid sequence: CATSATGQPNEKLFF.

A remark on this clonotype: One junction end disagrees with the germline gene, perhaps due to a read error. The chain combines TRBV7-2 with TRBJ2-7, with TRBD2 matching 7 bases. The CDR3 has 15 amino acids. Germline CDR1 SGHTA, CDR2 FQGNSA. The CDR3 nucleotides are TGTGCCAGCAACTTAGGGGAGACTAGCCGGGGAGAGCAGTACTTC. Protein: CASNLGETSRGEQYF.

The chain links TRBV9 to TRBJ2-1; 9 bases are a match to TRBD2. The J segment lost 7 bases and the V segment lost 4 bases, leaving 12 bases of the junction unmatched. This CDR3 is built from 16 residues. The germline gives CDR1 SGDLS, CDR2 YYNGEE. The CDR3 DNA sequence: TGTGCCAGCAGCTCACCCTCCGGGACTAGCAAGAATGAGCAGTTCTTC. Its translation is CASSSPSGTSKNEQFF.

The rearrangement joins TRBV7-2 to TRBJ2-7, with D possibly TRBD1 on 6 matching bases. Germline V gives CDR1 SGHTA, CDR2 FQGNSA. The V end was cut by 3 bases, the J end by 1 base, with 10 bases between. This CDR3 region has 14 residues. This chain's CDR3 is CASSFGQMSYEQYF. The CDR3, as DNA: TGTGCCAGCAGCTTCGGACAGATGTCCTACGAGCAGTACTTC.

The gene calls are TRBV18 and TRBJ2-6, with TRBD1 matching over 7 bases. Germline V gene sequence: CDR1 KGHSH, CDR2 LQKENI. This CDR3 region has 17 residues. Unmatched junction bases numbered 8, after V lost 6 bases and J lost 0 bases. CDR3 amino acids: CASSTGPPLSGANVLTF. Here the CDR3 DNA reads TGTGCCAGCTCGACAGGGCCCCCTCTCTCTGGGGCCAACGTCCTGACTTTC.

CDR3 nucleotide sequence: TGTGCCAGCAGTCTGCCGGGGGCCTGCGAGCAGTACTTC. Amino acid sequence: CASSLPGACEQYF. This rearrangement joins TRBV27 to TRBJ2-7, with D perhaps assigned TRBD1 or TRBD2 (6 bases each). This CDR3 is 13 amino acids long. The V end was cut by 5 bases, the J end by 6 bases, with 14 bases between. CDR1 MNHEY and CDR2 SMNVEV come from the germline V gene (reference sequence).

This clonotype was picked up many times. The CDR3 loop reads CSVEETSYEQYF. CDR3 nucleotides: TGCAGCGTTGAGGAGACCTCCTACGAGCAGTACTTC. The gene calls are TRBV29-1 and TRBJ2-7; D gene unclear. CDR3 length equals 12 residues. Germline CDR1 is SQVTM and CDR2 is ANQGSEA. The V end was cut by 3 bases, the J end by 0 bases, with 6 bases between.

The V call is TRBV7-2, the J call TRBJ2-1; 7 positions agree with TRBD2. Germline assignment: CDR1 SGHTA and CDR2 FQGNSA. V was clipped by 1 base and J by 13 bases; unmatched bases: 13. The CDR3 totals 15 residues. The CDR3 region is CASSLVRGVQETQFF. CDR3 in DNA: TGTGCCAGCAGCTTAGTACGGGGGGTCCAAGAGACCCAGTTCTTC.

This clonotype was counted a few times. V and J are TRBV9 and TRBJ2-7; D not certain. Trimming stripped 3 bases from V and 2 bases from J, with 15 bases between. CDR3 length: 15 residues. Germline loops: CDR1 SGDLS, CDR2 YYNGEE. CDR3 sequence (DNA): TGTGCCAGCAGCGCCACAATCACTGAGACCTACGAGCAGTACTTC. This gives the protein CASSATITETYEQYF.

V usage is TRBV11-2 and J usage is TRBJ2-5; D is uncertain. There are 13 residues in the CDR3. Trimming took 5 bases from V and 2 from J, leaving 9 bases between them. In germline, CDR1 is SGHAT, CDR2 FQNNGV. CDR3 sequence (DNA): TGTGCCAGCAGCCCGAAGGAACAAGAGACCCAGTACTTC. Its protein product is CASSPKEQETQYF.

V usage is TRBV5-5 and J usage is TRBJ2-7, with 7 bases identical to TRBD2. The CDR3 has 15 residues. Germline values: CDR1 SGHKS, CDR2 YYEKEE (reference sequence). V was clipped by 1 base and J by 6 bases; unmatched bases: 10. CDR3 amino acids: CASSLRYQGGVEQYF. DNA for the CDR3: TGTGCCAGCAGCTTGAGGTATCAGGGAGGGGTCGAGCAGTACTTC.

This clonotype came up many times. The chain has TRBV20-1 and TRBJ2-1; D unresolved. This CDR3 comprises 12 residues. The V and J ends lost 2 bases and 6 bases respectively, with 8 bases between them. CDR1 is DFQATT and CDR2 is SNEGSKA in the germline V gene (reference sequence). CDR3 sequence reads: CSARPDGNEQFF. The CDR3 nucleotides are TGCAGTGCTAGACCAGACGGCAATGAGCAGTTCTTC.

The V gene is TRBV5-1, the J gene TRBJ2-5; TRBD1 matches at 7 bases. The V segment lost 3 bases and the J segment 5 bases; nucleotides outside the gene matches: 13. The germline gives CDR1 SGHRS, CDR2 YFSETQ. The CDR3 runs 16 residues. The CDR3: CASSWGSQGSVETQYF. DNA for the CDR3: TGCGCCAGCAGCTGGGGATCACAGGGGTCCGTGGAGACCCAGTACTTC.

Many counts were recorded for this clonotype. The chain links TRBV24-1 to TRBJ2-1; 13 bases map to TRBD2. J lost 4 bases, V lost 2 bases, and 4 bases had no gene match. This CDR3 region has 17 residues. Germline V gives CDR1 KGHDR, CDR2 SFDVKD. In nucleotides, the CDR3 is TGTGCCACCAGTGATTCCGGGACTAGCGGGGCATACAATGAGCAGTTCTTC. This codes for CATSDSGTSGAYNEQFF.

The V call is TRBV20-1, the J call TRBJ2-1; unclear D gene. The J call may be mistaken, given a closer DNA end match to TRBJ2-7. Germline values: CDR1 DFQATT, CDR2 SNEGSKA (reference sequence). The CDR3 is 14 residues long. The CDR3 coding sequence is TGCAGTGCTAGAGGACTCGTATCCTCTTATGAGCAGTACTTC. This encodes CSARGLVSSYEQYF.

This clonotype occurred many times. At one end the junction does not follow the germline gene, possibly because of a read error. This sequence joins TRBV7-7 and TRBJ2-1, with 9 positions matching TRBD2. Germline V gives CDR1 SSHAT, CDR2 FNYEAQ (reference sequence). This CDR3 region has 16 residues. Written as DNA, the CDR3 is TGTGCTAGCAGCGCCGGACTAGCGCCCCCCTACAATGAGCAGTTCTTC. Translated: CASSAGLAPPYNEQFF.

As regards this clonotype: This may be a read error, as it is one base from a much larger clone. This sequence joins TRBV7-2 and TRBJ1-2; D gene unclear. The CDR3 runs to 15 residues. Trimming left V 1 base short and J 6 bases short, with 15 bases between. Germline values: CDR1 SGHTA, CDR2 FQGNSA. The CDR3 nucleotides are TGTGCCAGCAGCTTAGTGGTACAGCAACGACATGGCTACACCTTC. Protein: CASSLVVQQRHGYTF.